One TCR beta chain is described in this entry. Its antigen target is currently unknown. Base qualities are not recorded, but no much larger clone differs from it by a single base. Genomic DNA was isolated using the Qiagen DNeasy kit from unsorted PBMCs as well as from negatively selected CD4+ and CD8+ fractions. Amplification of TCR beta CDR3 regions was done by immunoSEQ multiplex PCR with primers that anneal to V and J segments. A synthetic immune receptor repertoire was used to minimize amplification bias, and any residual bias was removed computationally once sequencing was done. The published analysis was carried out like this. Custom Python scripts were used to quantify repertoire diversity as the Shannon entropy index. Unsorted, CD4+ and CD8+ repertoires were analyzed separately, except in combined analyses where CD4+ and CD8+ sequences were merged in silico. A clone was considered expanded if an increase in frequency of at least 2-fold after treatment relative to C1D1 was found, and a pseudocount of 0.5 was applied to clones undetected at baseline. Singleton clones were defined as clones with 0 or 1 copy at C1D1, and non-singleton clones were defined as clones with 2 or more copies. Clones expanded in unsorted samples were assigned a CD4+, CD8+ or unknown annotation through matching of protein sequences in sorted samples from the same patient. Wilcoxon tests were applied to paired samples to test diversity changes from C1D1 to C4D1. TCRdb limited this immuneACCESS table to in-frame rearrangements with V and J called. A share of clones is missing; checked studies link under half to unresolved V genes, and the rest is unexplained. That table gives V, J and clone size, and the DNA gave D and trimming. The sample profile shows some 150,000 clones; nearly 80% of them were found once. The ten most abundant clones make up 9.2% of the sample.

The data are from a study of PD-1 blockade in classical Hodgkin lymphoma (dated by TCRdb to about 2020). In the study overall: Nivolumab dosing was 3 mg/kg intravenously every 2 weeks, continuing until either disease progression or unacceptable toxicity. The study used TCR beta sequencing and CyTOF to define a peripheral blood immune signature of response to PD-1 blockade in classical Hodgkin lymphoma. Paper-wide results and their limitations: Trial patients with a complete response had baseline diversity similar to that of newly diagnosed patients, while partial responders and progressors had significantly lower diversity. Baseline TCR diversity was reported as lower in newly diagnosed patients than in healthy donors, and lower still in relapsed/refractory patients. CD4+ but not CD8+ TCR diversity rose significantly by C4D1 (p=0.0027 vs p=0.16), most apparent in complete responders (p=0.02). The study was restricted to a single clinical trial cohort, and the causes of repertoire differences, possibly disease activity or prior therapy, were left undefined. Patients starting nivolumab less than 1 year after ASCT had lower diversity and were excluded from later analyses to avoid confounding by immune reconstitution.

Trimming takes 3 bases from V and 6 bases from J, and the germline ends sit 17 bases apart. CDR1 KGHSH and CDR2 LQKENI were looked up in the germline V gene. The CDR3 numbers 15 residues from cysteine through phenylalanine. The sequence is cut down to CDR3 DNA, 45 bases in frame from base 1. The time point label here, explained by the study, means: cycle 2 day 1 (C2D1) of nivolumab. Every trial patient had relapsed after autologous stem cell transplantation, and cohorts A, B and C differed in prior brentuximab vedotin exposure. The trial cohort comprised some 60 patients with relapsed/refractory classical Hodgkin lymphoma whose best overall responses were complete response, partial response or progressive disease. Single-agent nivolumab was administered to trial patients in the multi-cohort phase II CheckMate 205 trial. An independent review committee assessed best overall response by applying the 2007 International Working Group response criteria. PBMCs from the trial were collected at three points: immediately before nivolumab initiation (C1D1), and during therapy at cycle 2 day 1 and cycle 4 day 1. After peripheral blood was drawn into 8 mL Vacutainer Cell Preparation Tubes, PBMCs were isolated by centrifugation and then cryopreserved.

The rearrangement combines TRBV18 with TRBJ2-5; a weak D assignment points to TRBD2 (5 bases agree). The source was peripheral blood mononuclear cells (PBMCs), collected before the second cycle of nivolumab. The receptor was derived from a human donor with classical Hodgkin lymphoma. At the DNA level, the sequence is TGTGCCAGCTCACCCGCCGCCGGGATCAGGCAGACCCAGTACTTC. Translated, this gives CASSPAAGIRQTQYF. With all but the CDR3 taken from the reference TRBV18 and TRBJ2-5 genes, the full variable domain is: NAGVMQNPRHLVRRRGQEARLRCSPMKGHSHVYWYRQLPEEGLKFMVYLQKENIIDESGMPKERFSAEFPKEGPSILRIQQVVRGDSAAYFCASSPAAGIRQTQYFGPGTRLLVL.